Presented here are 27 T cell receptor beta chains from one specimen sequenced in a study of shared clonotypes between healthy human individuals. Sequenced by immunoSEQ multiplex PCR; TCRdb stores in-frame clones only, minus some. The top ten hold 0.4% to 0.45% of the sample, which has about 1.5 million clones, roughly 98% seen once. Sequencing was performed on naive CD4+ T cells sorted from blood. Noted subset: CD45RA+ positively selected. The receptors were gathered from a man in his thirties or forties in good health.

The chain couples TRBV6-5 to TRBJ1-5, with unresolved D. Germline V gene sequence: CDR1 MNHEY, CDR2 SVGAGI. Trimming removed 6 bases at V and 9 bases at J, with 18 bases between. CDR3 length: 14 residues. The CDR3 sequence is CASRQAAERAPQHF. CDR3 coding DNA: TGTGCCAGCAGACAAGCGGCCGAACGGGCGCCCCAGCATTTT.

The chain is built from TRBV7-8 and TRBJ2-1, with 7 bases fitting TRBD1. The CDR3 is 16 amino acids. CDR1 is SGHVS, CDR2 FQNEAQ, per germline. Unmatched junction bases numbered 7, after V lost 1 base and J lost 4 bases. CDR3 amino acids: CASSLVRTGLYNEQFF. In nucleotides, the CDR3 is TGTGCCAGCAGCTTAGTCAGGACAGGTCTTTACAATGAGCAGTTCTTC.

The gene calls are TRBV23-1 and TRBJ2-7; tentative D call: TRBD1 (5 bases). TRBV23-1 is designated an ORF whose function remains uncertain. V lost 1 base, J lost 3 bases, and 13 bases lay in between. This CDR3 is built from 15 residues. For the CDR3, the DNA is TGCGCCAGCAGTCAATGGATGGGTCAGGGCTACGAGCAGTACTTC. Amino acid sequence: CASSQWMGQGYEQYF.

V is TRBV29-1 and J is TRBJ2-3; the match to TRBD2 covers 7 bases. The CDR3 extends over 13 amino acids. After removal of 6 bases from V and 2 bases from J, the junction contained 5 bases not matched to a gene. CDR1 is SQVTM and CDR2 is ANQGSEA in the germline V gene. DNA for the CDR3: TGCAGCGTCTGGGGGGGACCCACAGATACGCAGTATTTT. Its translation: CSVWGGPTDTQYF.

The chain is built from TRBV19 and TRBJ1-5; D is uncertain. V shed 4 bases and J shed 4 bases, with 8 bases lying between them. CDR1 is LNHDA, CDR2 SQIVND, per germline (reference sequence). The CDR3 totals 13 residues. The CDR3 is CASSRRINQPQHF. CDR3 nucleotides: TGTGCCAGTAGTAGGCGGATTAATCAGCCCCAGCATTTT.

This chain joins TRBV28 and TRBJ2-2; 8 positions match TRBD1. The germline gives CDR1 MDHEN, CDR2 SYDVKM. The CDR3 sequence is 15 residues long. J lost 4 bases, V lost 5 bases, and 6 bases had no gene match. The CDR3 spells CASSTRQGSTGELFF. CDR3 nucleotide sequence: TGTGCCAGCAGTACCCGACAGGGGAGCACCGGGGAGCTGTTTTTT.

V is TRBV19 and J is TRBJ2-1, with D possibly being TRBD2 (6 bases). CDR1 is LNHDA and CDR2 is SQIVND in the germline V gene (reference sequence). This CDR3 has 16 amino acids. The V gene lost 6 bases and the J gene lost 7 bases, with 22 bases spanning the gap. The CDR3 protein is CASRTRGISSGNEQFF. The CDR3 DNA sequence: TGTGCCAGTAGAACCCGCGGGATATCCTCGGGGAATGAGCAGTTCTTC.

The V and J genes are TRBV6-5 and TRBJ2-5; 8 bases map to TRBD1. With V trimmed by 5 bases and J by 2 bases, 4 bases remained unmatched. There are 14 residues in the CDR3. Germline assignment: CDR1 MNHEY and CDR2 SVGAGI. The CDR3 is CASSRTGFQETQYF. The CDR3 DNA follows: TGTGCCAGCAGTAGGACAGGGTTTCAAGAGACCCAGTACTTC.

The V gene is TRBV7-2, the J gene TRBJ2-3, with 8 bases identical to TRBD2. Germline V gene lookup returns CDR1 SGHTA and CDR2 FQGNSA. The ends lost 5 bases at V and 3 bases at J; junction bases unmatched: 10. This CDR3 has 16 amino acids. In DNA form, the CDR3 reads TGTGCCAGCAGCAGAGGGGTGGTAGCGGGAACAGATACGCAGTATTTT. Translating gives CASSRGVVAGTDTQYF.

V and J are TRBV2 and TRBJ1-4; D remains unclear. Germline V gives CDR1 SNHLY, CDR2 FYNNEI. The length of the CDR3 is 10 residues. Trimming removed 6 bases from V and 5 bases from J, with 1 base in between. CDR3 loop: CASRNEKLFF. The CDR3 DNA reads TGTGCCAGCAGGAATGAAAAACTGTTTTTT.

The chain combines TRBV4-3 with TRBJ2-5; D gene ambiguous. Looked up from germline, CDR1 is LGHNA and CDR2 is YSLEER. CDR3 size: 13 residues. The V end was cut by 8 bases, the J end by 7 bases, with 17 bases between. CDR3 sequence (DNA): TGCGCCAGCCCCGGCGTCAATATAGCGACCCAGTACTTC. Translated: CASPGVNIATQYF.

With regard to this clone: The same CDR3 can be traced to other DNA sequences in this sample. V is TRBV20-1 and J is TRBJ2-5; D gene ambiguous. The CDR3 length is 11 residues. Germline V CDR1 and CDR2: DFQATT, SNEGSKA (reference sequence). Trimming removed 3 bases from V and 0 bases from J, with 2 bases in between. The CDR3 DNA follows: TGCAGTGCTAGTAACCAAGAGACCCAGTACTTC. Protein sequence: CSASNQETQYF.

As regards this clone: A read error may account for a junction end that differs from germline. The J gene is TRBJ1-5, the V gene TRBV6-1; the D gene is possibly TRBD1 (6 bases). The V gene's germline CDR1 is MNHNS and CDR2 SASEGT. This CDR3 spans 15 amino acids. The CDR3 nucleotides read TGTGCCAGCAGGGGGGGGGCGCAACGCAATCAGCCCCGGCATTTT. The encoded protein is CASRGGAQRNQPRHF.

The table lists this clone with a count of one. V gene TRBV27 combines with J gene TRBJ1-1; D is uncertain. The length of the CDR3 is 13 residues. Germline V gene lookup returns CDR1 MNHEY and CDR2 SMNVEV (reference sequence). The V end was cut by 5 bases, the J end by 0 bases, with 7 bases between. CDR3 loop: CASSRRLNTEAFF. The CDR3 DNA follows: TGTGCCAGCAGTAGAAGATTGAACACTGAAGCTTTCTTT.

The J gene is TRBJ2-1, the V gene TRBV19; 10 bases map to TRBD2. The CDR3 sequence is 14 residues long. The ends lost 3 bases at V and 8 bases at J; junction bases unmatched: 4. CDR1 LNHDA and CDR2 SQIVND come from the germline V gene (reference sequence). CDR3 loop: CASSISLAGHEQFF. The CDR3, as DNA: TGTGCCAGTAGTATCTCACTAGCGGGACATGAGCAGTTCTTC.

The V gene is TRBV7-8, the J gene TRBJ2-1, with 7 bases identical to TRBD1. In germline, CDR1 is SGHVS, CDR2 FQNEAQ. The CDR3 length is 15 residues. The J segment lost 4 bases and the V segment lost 5 bases, leaving 8 bases of the junction unmatched. CDR3 loop: CASSTQGKTYNEQFF. CDR3 nucleotides: TGTGCCAGCAGCACACAGGGGAAAACTTACAATGAGCAGTTCTTC.

The rearrangement joins TRBV19 to TRBJ2-1, with D unresolved. Germline V gene data show CDR1 as LNHDA and CDR2 as SQIVND (reference sequence). This CDR3 has 14 amino acids. V was pared by 3 bases and J by 5 bases, with 11 bases between. The CDR3 DNA reads as TGTGCCAGTAGTATCCCCCTTCGTGACAATGAGCAGTTCTTC. Protein: CASSIPLRDNEQFF.

This sequence joins TRBV10-1 and TRBJ2-7; 7 bases agree with TRBD1. Germline CDR1 reads WNHNN; CDR2 reads SYGVQD (reference sequence). The CDR3 is made up of 14 amino acids. V was pared by 5 bases and J by 2 bases, with 6 bases of the junction left unmatched. The CDR3 loop is CASSWDSVTYEQYF. Written as DNA, the CDR3 is TGCGCCAGCAGTTGGGACAGTGTCACCTACGAGCAGTACTTC.

V is TRBV29-1 and J is TRBJ2-7; the match to TRBD1 covers 11 bases. The germline V gene encodes CDR1 SQVTM and CDR2 ANQGSEA. J was trimmed by 1 base and V by 4 bases; bases with no gene match: 15. The CDR3 contains 18 residues. This CDR3 reads CSVAGQGAPQVVSYEQYF. The CDR3 DNA follows: TGCAGCGTTGCAGGACAGGGGGCGCCTCAAGTAGTTTCCTACGAGCAGTACTTC.

V usage is TRBV19 and J usage is TRBJ2-7; D is perhaps TRBD1 (6 bases). Germline CDR1 and CDR2: LNHDA and SQIVND (reference sequence). V was trimmed by 3 bases and J by 0 bases, leaving 21 bases between them. The CDR3 spans 18 residues. Here the CDR3 reads CASSILIPQGTSSYEQYF. The CDR3 coding sequence is TGTGCCAGTAGTATCCTCATACCGCAGGGGACAAGCTCCTACGAGCAGTACTTC. Drawing the rest from reference TRBV19 and TRBJ2-7, the complete variable domain is DGGITQSPKYLFRKEGQNVTLSCEQNLNHDAMYWYRQDPGQGLRLIYYSQIVNDFQKGDIAEGYSVSREKKESFPLTVTSAQKNPTAFYLCASSILIPQGTSSYEQYFGPGTRLTVT.

This chain uses TRBV13 with TRBJ2-3; D ambiguous. Per germline, CDR1 PRHDT and CDR2 FYEKMQ (reference sequence). V lost 2 bases to trimming and J lost 0 bases, with 9 bases between them. CDR3 length equals 15 residues. The DNA of the CDR3 is TGTGCCAGCAGCTTACGGGCGCCCAGCACAGATACGCAGTATTTT. Its translation: CASSLRAPSTDTQYF.

The rearrangement links TRBV11-2 to TRBJ2-3; D is undetermined. The germline gives CDR1 SGHAT, CDR2 FQNNGV. This CDR3 contains 15 residues. Between the trimmed V and J ends, which lost 1 base and 1 base, there was a span of 9 bases. The DNA for the CDR3 is TGTGCCAGCAGCTTAGGGCCAGGAGGCACAGATACGCAGTATTTT. It encodes CASSLGPGGTDTQYF.

The rearrangement links TRBV5-4 to TRBJ2-1; TRBD2 matches at 8 bases. Looked up from germline, CDR1 is SGHNT and CDR2 is YYREEE (reference sequence). The CDR3 loop spans 16 amino acids. V trimming: 5 bases; J trimming: 0 bases; junction bases outside the gene matches: 7. Here the CDR3 DNA reads TGTGCCAGCAGTACGGGAGGGCGGGCCTCCTACAATGAGCAGTTCTTC. Protein product: CASSTGGRASYNEQFF.

The chain uses TRBV7-9 and TRBJ2-7; D might be TRBD2 (5 bases). The V end was cut by 5 bases, the J end by 2 bases, with 13 bases between. This CDR3 contains 14 residues. Per the germline V gene, CDR1 is SEHNR and CDR2 is FQNEAQ (reference sequence). This CDR3 reads CASSPFKRAYEQYF. The CDR3 coding sequence is TGTGCCAGCAGCCCCTTTAAGAGGGCCTACGAGCAGTACTTC.

This chain links TRBV1 with TRBJ2-1; the table calls TRBD2, which could not be checked here. TRBV1 is a pseudogene. This CDR3 comprises 17 residues. The DNA for the CDR3 is TGCACCAGCAGCCAATCCGGGGGGGAGCGGGAATCGGATGAGCAGTTCTTC. Protein product: CTSSQSGGERESDEQFF.

This rearrangement joins TRBV18 to TRBJ1-2, with 7 bases that match TRBD1. J was trimmed by 5 bases and V by 1 base; bases with no gene match: 4. This CDR3 is 14 amino acids long. CDR1 KGHSH and CDR2 LQKENI come from the germline V gene. CDR3 residues: CASSPLGTEYGYTF. The CDR3 bases are TGTGCCAGCTCACCACTTGGGACAGAGTATGGCTACACCTTC.

CDR3 in DNA: TGTGCCAGCAGCATACAGGGCTCTGGAAACACCATATATTTT. It specifies CASSIQGSGNTIYF. The rearrangement joins TRBV7-9 to TRBJ1-3, with D possibly TRBD1 on 6 matching bases. The CDR3 loop spans 14 amino acids. Trimming took off 5 bases at V and 0 bases at J, with 8 bases between the two ends. CDR1 is SEHNR and CDR2 is FQNEAQ in the germline V gene (reference sequence).